Listed here are 24 T cell receptor beta chains from one sample, sequenced in a study of post-analysis software for immune sequencing data. General study findings and limits: In patients, about five TRBV segments were more frequent than in controls, with TRBV5-6, TRBV5-1 and TRBV20-1 among them.

The TCR beta cDNA libraries contained unique molecular identifiers. TCRdb recomputed calls from the PCR reads with MiXCR, one row per CDR3 protein. The data show fewer than 850,000 distinct CDR3 sequences, with 30% seen just once and 0.55% to 0.65% held by the top ten. Their recognized antigens are unknown. The source material was blood. Every receptor here comes from a girl aged 5 to 17 with multiple sclerosis.

In this sample, this clonotype turned up many times. The CDR3 spells CSVDGLGISTDTQYF. The CDR3 bases are TGCAGCGTTGATGGGCTGGGCATTAGCACAGATACGCAGTATTTT. V and J are TRBV29-1 and TRBJ2-3, with D unclear. The CDR3 totals 15 residues. Germline V gives CDR1 SQVTM, CDR2 ANQGSEA. Trimming cost V 3 bases and J 0 bases, with 13 bases left between them.

In its sample, this clonotype was seen a few times. V is TRBV20-1 and J is TRBJ2-3; 8 positions match TRBD2. Germline V gives CDR1 DFQATT, CDR2 SNEGSKA (reference sequence). The CDR3 is made up of 14 amino acids. V lost 6 bases and J lost 2; bases outside the gene matches: 7. CDR3: CSAVAGTYTDTQYF. CDR3 sequence (DNA): TGCAGTGCAGTAGCGGGGACCTACACAGATACGCAGTATTTT.

V gene TRBV29-1 combines with J gene TRBJ1-1; D unclear. Germline V gene data show CDR1 as SQVTM and CDR2 as ANQGSEA. V was trimmed by 4 bases and J by 3 bases, leaving 6 bases between them. This CDR3 region has 11 residues. The chain's CDR3 is CSVADDTEAFF. CDR3 sequence (DNA): TGCAGCGTTGCGGACGACACTGAAGCTTTCTTT. The whole variable domain, remainder taken from reference TRBV29-1 and TRBJ1-1, is SAVISQKPSRDICQRGTSLTIQCQVDSQVTMMFWYRQQPGQSLTLIATANQGSEATYESGFVIDKFPISRPNLTFSTLTVSNMSPEDSSIYLCSVADDTEAFFGQGTRLTVV.

J is TRBJ2-1 and V is TRBV29-1; the match to TRBD2 covers 9 bases. CDR3 size: 17 residues. V was pared by 7 bases and J by 0 bases, with 13 bases of the junction left unmatched. Germline-derived CDR1 and CDR2 are SQVTM and ANQGSEA. The CDR3 nucleotides are TGCAGCGCCCATCGGTCTAGCGGGGTTGGCTCCTACAATGAGCAGTTCTTC. This translates into CSAHRSSGVGSYNEQFF.

This clonotype came up a few times. This chain uses TRBV29-1 with TRBJ2-3, with D perhaps TRBD2 (6 bases). This CDR3 spans 15 amino acids. CDR1 SQVTM and CDR2 ANQGSEA come from the germline V gene. V dropped 7 bases and J dropped 1 base, with 18 bases sitting between them. The CDR3 DNA is TGCAGCGCCGGCGCGCGAGCGGGCGGCACAGATACGCAGTATTTT. This translates into CSAGARAGGTDTQYF.

In its sample, this clonotype was seen a few times. The chain employs TRBV11-2 and TRBJ2-1, with TRBD1 identical over 7 bases. The V segment lost 2 bases and the J segment 5 bases; nucleotides outside the gene matches: 6. CDR3 length: 15 residues. The germline V gene encodes CDR1 SGHAT and CDR2 FQNNGV. The CDR3 DNA reads as TGTGCCAGCAGCTTAATGGGACAGTCTCACAATGAGCAGTTCTTC. It encodes CASSLMGQSHNEQFF.

CDR3 nucleotides: TGCGCCAGCAGCCAAGATTTCCCAGGGCCCTATGGCTACACCTTC. Translated: CASSQDFPGPYGYTF. The chain uses TRBV4-3 and TRBJ1-2, with a weak D call TRBD1 (5 bases). The CDR3 sequence is 15 residues long. Germline CDR1 LGHNA, CDR2 YSLEER. Trimming removed 0 bases from V and 4 bases from J, with 12 bases in between.

This chain joins TRBV7-2 and TRBJ2-2, with D perhaps TRBD2 (5 bases). CDR1 SGHTA and CDR2 FQGNSA come from the germline V gene. This CDR3 is built from 14 residues. V lost 2 bases, J lost 3 bases, and 7 bases lay in between. CDR3 in DNA: TGTGCCAGCAGCTTAAGAGGGCACACCGGGGAGCTGTTTTTT. Its translation is CASSLRGHTGELFF.

This clonotype was detected ten times or more. The chain combines TRBV20-1 with TRBJ2-5; no clear D gene. CDR1 and CDR2 from the germline V gene are DFQATT and SNEGSKA (reference sequence). V gave up 0 bases and J gave up 10 bases, with 15 bases separating them. The CDR3 spans 13 residues. The CDR3 DNA reads TGCAGTGCTAGAGATGGAGACCGACCCATCCAGTACTTC. Translation: CSARDGDRPIQYF.

As for this clonotype: At one end the junction does not follow the germline gene, possibly because of a read error. The chain is built from TRBV6-6 and TRBJ1-2; D unresolved. Germline V gene sequence: CDR1 MNHNY, CDR2 SVGAGI (reference sequence). This CDR3 is 12 amino acids long. CDR3 amino acids: CASGYSSGGYTF. As DNA, the CDR3 is TGTGCCAGCGGTTACTCCTCGGGTGGCTACACCTTC.

This clonotype has only a few counts. V and J are TRBV5-1 and TRBJ2-5; D unclear. The J call is doubtful: the DNA matches TRBJ2-7 better. CDR3 length equals 14 residues. Germline V lookup: CDR1 SGHRS, CDR2 YFSETQ. This CDR3 is CASSLHSDHYEQYF. CDR3 DNA: TGCGCCAGCAGCTTACACTCAGACCATTACGAGCAGTACTTC.

The table lists this clonotype with many counts. This chain connects TRBV6-4 to TRBJ2-1, with a possible D match to TRBD2 (7 bases). The germline gives CDR1 MRHNA, CDR2 SNTAGT. The CDR3 is 13 amino acids. V lost 8 bases to trimming and J lost 8 bases, with 16 bases between them. CDR3 sequence reads: CASGGGPSDEQFF. The CDR3, as DNA: TGTGCCAGCGGGGGGGGGCCTTCGGATGAGCAGTTCTTC.

This clonotype was counted only a few times. The V call is TRBV20-1, the J call TRBJ2-1; 9 bases line up with TRBD2. Germline loops: CDR1 DFQATT, CDR2 SNEGSKA (reference sequence). Trimming cost V 6 bases and J 5 bases; bases outside gene matches: 5. The CDR3 runs 13 residues. The CDR3 here is CSAPAGGHNEQFF. CDR3 DNA sequence: TGCAGTGCCCCGGCGGGGGGGCACAATGAGCAGTTCTTC.

The chain recombines TRBV7-8 with TRBJ2-7, with D perhaps assigned TRBD1 or TRBD2 (5 bases each). The better agreement between TRBJ2-4 and the DNA end casts doubt on the J call. Germline values: CDR1 SGHVS, CDR2 FQNEAQ. This CDR3 is 16 amino acids long. The CDR3 reads CASSSTGASSGNIQYF. The CDR3, as DNA: TGTGCCAGCAGCTCAACCGGGGCCTCCTCCGGAAACATTCAGTACTTC.

V gene TRBV20-1 combines with J gene TRBJ1-4; no clear D gene. Trimming took 6 bases from V and 7 from J, leaving 12 bases between them. This CDR3 has 12 residues. Germline V gene lookup returns CDR1 DFQATT and CDR2 SNEGSKA (reference sequence). As DNA, the CDR3 is TGCAGTGCCCTCCGGGAGGGTGAAAAACTGTTTTTT. Its translation: CSALREGEKLFF.

V usage is TRBV5-5 and J usage is TRBJ1-2, with 8 bases identical to TRBD1. The CDR3 length is 13 residues. Germline CDR1 is SGHKS and CDR2 is YYEKEE (reference sequence). Trimming cost V 4 bases and J 4 bases; bases outside gene matches: 3. CDR3 in DNA: TGTGCCAGCAGCGTGGACAGGGCCTATGGCTACACCTTC. It specifies CASSVDRAYGYTF.

This clonotype showed up just a few times. The V gene is TRBV12-3 or TRBV12-4, the J gene TRBJ2-1; D may match TRBD1 or TRBD2 (5 bases each). This CDR3 has 15 residues. V lost 6 bases and J 8 bases, leaving 20 bases between the germline ends. CDR3 bases: TGTGCCAGCAGACATGGGGCTGGAGGCCAGGATGAGCAGTTCTTC. Its translation: CASRHGAGGQDEQFF.

Only a few counts were recorded for this clonotype. The chain couples TRBV7-3 to TRBJ2-5; a weak D match, TRBD2 (6 bases). The J call may be incorrect, as the DNA end agrees better with TRBJ2-7. Looked up from germline, CDR1 is SGHTA and CDR2 is FQGTGA. CDR3 length equals 15 residues. The CDR3 here is CASSLSGTEPYEQYF. The CDR3 DNA sequence: TGTGCCAGCAGCCTATCCGGGACTGAACCATACGAGCAGTACTTC.

As regards this clonotype: A much larger clone differs by one base, so this may be a read error. The V and J genes are TRBV4-1 and TRBJ2-7; D possibly corresponds to TRBD2 (5 bases). Germline values: CDR1 MGHRA, CDR2 YSYEKL. The CDR3 is 15 residues long. CDR3 coding DNA: TGCGCCAGCAGCCAAGATGGGGTGCGGGTAGTCGAGCGGTACTTC. This sequence encodes CASSQDGVRVVERYF.

This clonotype has at least ten counts. The genes are TRBV10-3 and TRBJ2-3; TRBD2 matches 7 bases. The J segment lost 4 bases and the V segment lost 4 bases, leaving 5 bases of the junction unmatched. There are 14 residues in the CDR3. The germline gives CDR1 ENHRY, CDR2 SYGVKD. The CDR3 nucleotides read TGTGCCATCAGTGCCAGCGGGATTGCAGATACGCAGTATTTT. Residues: CAISASGIADTQYF.

V gene TRBV10-3 combines with J gene TRBJ2-5, with 9 bases matching TRBD2. Germline trimming cut 10 bases from V and 3 bases from J; bases unmatched to any gene: 6. The CDR3 is 13 amino acids. The V gene's germline CDR1 is ENHRY and CDR2 SYGVKD. CDR3 nucleotides: TGTGCCACAACAGTAGCGGGAGAAGAGACCCAGTACTTC. It is translated as CATTVAGEETQYF.

The chain is built from TRBV3-1 and TRBJ2-1; D tentatively fits TRBD1 or TRBD2 (6 bases each). V was clipped by 0 bases and J by 3 bases, with 15 bases between them. The CDR3 sequence is 17 residues long. Looked up from germline, CDR1 is LGHDT and CDR2 is YNNKEL (reference sequence). CDR3 in DNA: TGTGCCAGCAGCCAAGAGGGGTGGGGGGCCTACTACAATGAGCAGTTCTTC. Its protein product is CASSQEGWGAYYNEQFF.

This chain joins TRBV2 and TRBJ2-7; D gene uncertain. With 6 bases removed from V and 0 bases from J, the gap between germline ends came to 12 bases. The CDR3 extends over 14 amino acids. Per germline, CDR1 SNHLY and CDR2 FYNNEI. The CDR3 bases are TGTGCCAGCAGCACGGACGGCGGCTCCTACGAGCAGTACTTC. Translated, it gives CASSTDGGSYEQYF.

CDR3 region: CASSRAAGAFEQYF. The CDR3 DNA follows: TGTGCCAGCAGCCGCGCGGCGGGAGCCTTCGAGCAGTACTTC. This rearrangement joins TRBV3-1 to TRBJ2-7; 7 bases match TRBD2. V was clipped by 4 bases and J by 6 bases; unmatched bases: 9. Per the germline V gene, CDR1 is LGHDT and CDR2 is YNNKEL (reference sequence). This CDR3 is 14 amino acids long.